This TCR beta chain was sequenced for a study of control samples from healthy donors and cancer patients. Trimming took 4 bases from V and 1 from J; bases not matched to a gene: 8. Germline V CDR1 and CDR2: WNHNN, SYGVQD (reference sequence). The CDR3 has 16 amino acids. Produced via immunoSEQ multiplex PCR; TCRdb's table is partial and in-frame only. The profile shows about 120,000 clones, roughly 92% of them singletons. The TCR sequence derives from a man between 18 and 35 years old in good health. The gene calls are TRBV10-1 and TRBJ2-3; 7 bases agree with TRBD1. The sequenced sample was blood. In DNA, the CDR3 is TGCGCCAGCAGTGGAACAGGGGCGGGCGGCACAGATACGCAGTATTTT. Translation gives CASSGTGAGGTDTQYF.